These 15 T cell receptor beta chains were sequenced from one sample in a study of neurological immune-mediated disorders. TCRdb re-called the 5' RACE reads through MiXCR, storing one row per CDR3 protein. Here the sample spans 75,000 to 90,000 distinct CDR3 sequences, over 9% being singletons. The sample taken for sequencing was PBMCs. All receptors come from a man aged 40-55 years in good health.

This clonotype was detected many times. V is TRBV29-1 and J is TRBJ1-2, with D possibly TRBD1 on 5 matching bases. CDR1 SQVTM and CDR2 ANQGSEA come from the germline V gene. The CDR3 is 14 residues long. CDR3 sequence (DNA): TGCAGTATACTACCGGGGCTTTCGAAGGATGGCTACACCTTC. It yields the protein CSILPGLSKDGYTF.

The sample holds many counts of this clonotype. This sequence joins TRBV5-5 and TRBJ2-3, with 14 bases aligning to TRBD2. The CDR3 runs 14 residues. Germline V lookup: CDR1 SGHKS, CDR2 YYEKEE (reference sequence). J was trimmed by 10 bases and V by 0 bases; bases with no gene match: 1. CDR3 sequence: CASSLGLAGGPQYF. For the CDR3, the DNA is TGTGCCAGCAGCTTGGGACTAGCGGGGGGGCCGCAGTATTTT.

In its sample, this clonotype was seen many times. This chain joins TRBV6-2 or TRBV6-3 and TRBJ1-2; 8 bases align to TRBD1. The CDR3 length is 19 residues. The germline CDR1 and CDR2 sequences are MNHEY and SVGEGT. The ends lost 4 bases at V and 5 bases at J; junction bases unmatched: 21. The CDR3 is CASSFKGRAPGQESYGYTF. The CDR3 DNA reads as TGTGCCAGCAGTTTCAAGGGGCGGGCGCCGGGACAGGAGAGTTATGGCTACACCTTC.

This clonotype turned up a few times. A junction end diverges from the germline sequence, so it may reflect a read error. The V and J genes are TRBV10-1 and TRBJ2-3, with a tentative D call TRBD1 (7 bases). This CDR3 has 16 amino acids. Germline loops: CDR1 WNHNN, CDR2 SYGVQD (reference sequence). CDR3 DNA: TGCGCCAGCAGTGAGTCGAGGGGTGGAGGGACAGATACTCAGTATTTT. This gives the protein CASSESRGGGTDTQYF.

This clonotype came up many times. CDR3 DNA sequence: TGTGCCAGCAGTTCAACAGGGGGCGATAGCTATGGCTACACCTTC. Amino acid sequence: CASSSTGGDSYGYTF. V usage is TRBV7-9 and J usage is TRBJ1-2; 9 positions match TRBD1. The germline V gene has CDR1 SEHNR and CDR2 FQNEAQ (reference sequence). Losses at the gene ends were 6 bases for V and 4 bases for J; bases not matched to a gene: 9. This CDR3 has 15 residues. The variable domain in full, with the rest retrieved from reference TRBV7-9 and TRBJ1-2, is DTGVSQNPRHKITKRGQNVTFRCDPISEHNRLYWYRQTLGQGPEFLTYFQNEAQLEKSRLLSDRFSAERPKGSFSTLEIQRTEQGDSAMYLCASSSTGGDSYGYTFGSGTRLTVV.

This clonotype occurred many times. This chain connects TRBV4-2 to TRBJ1-4, with TRBD1 matching 8 bases. Looked up from germline, CDR1 is LGHNA and CDR2 is YNFKEQ. The CDR3 extends over 15 amino acids. V dropped 2 bases and J dropped 7; count of bases not matched to a gene: 6. CDR3 region: CASSQQTGGGEKLFF. The CDR3 bases are TGTGCCAGCAGCCAACAAACAGGGGGAGGTGAAAAACTGTTTTTT.

CDR3 bases: TGCAGTGCTAGAGATGTATGGAGAACGGGGGGGGATAGCTCCTACAATGAGCAGTTCTTC. As protein: CSARDVWRTGGDSSYNEQFF. The genes are TRBV20-1 and TRBJ2-1; TRBD2 agrees at 8 bases. The germline CDR1 and CDR2 sequences are DFQATT and SNEGSKA (reference sequence). Trimming took 0 bases from V and 0 from J; bases not matched to a gene: 16. The CDR3 contains 20 residues.

This clonotype was counted ten times or more. The V and J genes are TRBV5-1 and TRBJ1-4; D is unclear. The CDR3 contains 12 residues. CDR1 is SGHRS, CDR2 YFSETQ, per germline. V shed 0 bases and J shed 8 bases, with 5 bases lying between them. The CDR3 coding sequence is TGCGCCAGCAGCTTGGAGAGGGAAAAACTGTTTTTT. Translation gives CASSLEREKLFF.

This clonotype was detected ten times or more. V gene TRBV14 combines with J gene TRBJ2-1; no definite D call. The V gene lost 2 bases and the J gene lost 6 bases, with 11 bases spanning the gap. The length of the CDR3 is 14 residues. Germline CDR1 and CDR2: SGHDN and FVKESK. CDR3 bases: TGTGCCAGCAGCCAATCAGTTTTAGGCAATGAGCAGTTCTTC. Translating gives CASSQSVLGNEQFF. The variable domain in full, with the rest retrieved from reference TRBV14 and TRBJ2-1, is EAGVTQFPSHSVIEKGQTVTLRCDPISGHDNLYWYRRVMGKEIKFLLHFVKESKQDESGMPNNRFLAERTGGTYSTLKVQPAELEDSGVYFCASSQSVLGNEQFFGPGTRLTVL.

This clonotype was detected ten times or more. The rearrangement joins TRBV24-1 to TRBJ2-7, with 9 bases identical to TRBD1. Germline V gives CDR1 KGHDR, CDR2 SFDVKD. Trimming at V came to 7 bases and at J to 4 bases, leaving 4 bases not matched to a gene. CDR3 length: 13 residues. CDR3 region: CATSPGQGYEQYF. CDR3 bases: TGTGCCACCAGCCCGGGACAGGGTTACGAGCAGTACTTC.

Turning to this clonotype: Just one base apart from a much larger clone, this may be a read error. This chain connects TRBV11-2 to TRBJ2-5; D gene ambiguous. There are 13 residues in the CDR3. Trimming stripped 1 base from V and 2 bases from J, with 5 bases between. CDR1 and CDR2 (germline): SGHAT, FQNNGV. The CDR3 is CASSLVVQETQYF. In DNA, the CDR3 is TGTGCCAGCAGCTTAGTGGTGCAAGAGACCCAGTACTTC.

This clonotype has a count of ten or more. The chain links TRBV20-1 to TRBJ1-2; D gene ambiguous. The CDR3 consists of 13 residues. V was cut by 0 bases and J by 8 bases, with 13 bases left in between. Germline loops: CDR1 DFQATT, CDR2 SNEGSKA (reference sequence). The CDR3 sequence is CSAREDPSWGYTF. CDR3 in DNA: TGCAGTGCTAGAGAGGACCCCTCGTGGGGCTACACCTTC.

This clonotype was counted many times. The chain links TRBV12-3 or TRBV12-4 to TRBJ2-4; 8 bases agree with TRBD2. The CDR3 loop spans 16 amino acids. V dropped 3 bases and J dropped 5; count of bases not matched to a gene: 9. CDR3 DNA sequence: TGTGCCAGCAGTTTGGGACTAGACTCCTTACAAAACATTCAGTACTTC. This codes for CASSLGLDSLQNIQYF.

This clonotype showed up many times. This chain joins TRBV5-4 and TRBJ2-5, with 13 bases lining up with TRBD2. This CDR3 has 16 amino acids. The ends lost 4 bases at V and 2 bases at J; junction bases unmatched: 5. CDR1 SGHNT and CDR2 YYREEE come from the germline V gene (reference sequence). The CDR3 DNA reads TGTGCCAGCAGCCTGGGACTAGCGGGGTCTCAAGAGACCCAGTACTTC. Protein: CASSLGLAGSQETQYF.

This clonotype was seen at least ten times. This sequence joins TRBV10-3 and TRBJ1-2; tentative D call: TRBD1 (5 bases). From germline, CDR1 is ENHRY and CDR2 SYGVKD. V was trimmed by 7 bases and J by 6 bases, leaving 9 bases between them. The CDR3 consists of 11 residues. This chain's CDR3 is CAIMGGDGYTF. The CDR3 nucleotides read TGTGCCATCATGGGGGGGGATGGCTACACCTTC.